The present entry profiles one T cell receptor beta chain with its context. The entry originates in a study of blood T cell repertoires in COVID-19. Study information: COVID-19 samples, acute and convalescent, were from the United States, Italy and Spain. PBMCs, B-cell-depleted T cells, or T cells provided the cDNA or gDNA that made up the material.

V was cut by 1 base and J by 0 bases, with 14 bases left in between. The germline V gene has CDR1 SEHNR and CDR2 FQNEAQ (reference sequence). This CDR3 spans 17 amino acids. Methods used by the authors: Reference gene primer amplification yielded estimated nucleated cell counts. This table comes from immunoSEQ multiplex PCR, and its TCRdb copy is limited to in-frame clones, with some not included. For V, J and clone size, that table is used; D and trimming come from the DNA. The sample shows a few hundred thousand clones, about nine tenths of them seen only once. The sequenced material came from PBMCs or T cells enriched from blood (not recorded which). The origin of this receptor is a man between 25 and 39 years old who had recovered from COVID-19. The chain joins TRBV7-9 to TRBJ2-3, with D maybe TRBD2 (6 bases). The CDR3 region has the DNA TGTGCCAGCAGCTTAGATCTTCTAGCGCCTAGCACAGATACGCAGTATTTT. Protein: CASSLDLLAPSTDTQYF.